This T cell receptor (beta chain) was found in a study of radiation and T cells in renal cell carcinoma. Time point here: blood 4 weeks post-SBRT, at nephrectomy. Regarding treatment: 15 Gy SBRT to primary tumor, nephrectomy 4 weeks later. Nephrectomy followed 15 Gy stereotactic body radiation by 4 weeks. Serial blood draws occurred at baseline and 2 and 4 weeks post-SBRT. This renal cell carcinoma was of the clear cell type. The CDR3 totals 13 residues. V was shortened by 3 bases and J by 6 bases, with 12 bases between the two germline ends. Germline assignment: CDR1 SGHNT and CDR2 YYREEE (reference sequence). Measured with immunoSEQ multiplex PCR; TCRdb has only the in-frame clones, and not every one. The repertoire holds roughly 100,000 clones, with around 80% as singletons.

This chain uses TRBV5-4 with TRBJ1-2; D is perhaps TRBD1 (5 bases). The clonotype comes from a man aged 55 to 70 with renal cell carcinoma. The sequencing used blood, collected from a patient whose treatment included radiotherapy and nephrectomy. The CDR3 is CASSSPGLDGYTF. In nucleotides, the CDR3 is TGTGCCAGCAGCTCCCCAGGGTTGGATGGCTACACCTTC.